A single sample is the source of the 13 T cell receptor beta chains below, sequenced in a study of T cells after yellow fever vaccination. TCRdb fed the 5' RACE reads into MiXCR, producing one record per CDR3 protein. The sample contains 200,000 to 250,000 distinct CDR3 sequences, around 3.1% of which appear only once. This material consisted of CD4+ T cells sorted from PBMCs, taken 10 days after the yellow fever booster vaccination. Every receptor here comes from a man aged 18 to 29 who received the YFV17D yellow fever vaccine.

This clonotype was counted ten times or more. This chain uses TRBV20-1 with TRBJ1-2, with D unresolved. Trimming removed 6 bases at V and 9 bases at J, with 17 bases between. This CDR3 is built from 12 residues. The germline gives CDR1 DFQATT, CDR2 SNEGSKA (reference sequence). The CDR3 nucleotides read TGCAGTGCCCAGTCCGGGCCTGCTAGCTACACCTTC. It encodes CSAQSGPASYTF.

This clonotype occurred many times. This sequence joins TRBV25-1 and TRBJ2-3; no clear D. The CDR3 is 15 amino acids. V shed 4 bases and J shed 1 base, with 12 bases lying between them. From germline, CDR1 is MGHDK and CDR2 SYGVNS. The CDR3 DNA reads as TGTGCCAGCAGTGTGGACCGAACGGGCACAGATACGCAGTATTTT. Its protein is CASSVDRTGTDTQYF.

The sample holds a few counts of this clonotype. The genes are TRBV5-1 and TRBJ2-3; 7 nucleotides match TRBD1. CDR1 is SGHRS and CDR2 is YFSETQ in the germline V gene. CDR3 size: 15 residues. V dropped 2 bases and J dropped 2; count of bases not matched to a gene: 5. The CDR3 loop is CASSFTGDLTDTQYF. The CDR3, as DNA: TGCGCCAGCAGCTTTACAGGGGACCTCACAGATACGCAGTATTTT.

This clonotype has ten or more counts. The chain joins TRBV5-1 to TRBJ2-3, with TRBD1 matching over 8 bases. The CDR3 covers 14 residues. Germline V gene data show CDR1 as SGHRS and CDR2 as YFSETQ. Trimming at V came to 4 bases and at J to 14 bases, leaving 15 bases not matched to a gene. For the CDR3, the DNA is TGCGCCAGCAGCGCCGACCCCGGGACAGGAATTCTGTATTTT. Amino acid sequence: CASSADPGTGILYF. The full variable domain, rest sourced from reference TRBV5-1 and TRBJ2-3, is KAGVTQTPRYLIKTRGQQVTLSCSPISGHRSVSWYQQTPGQGLQFLFEYFSETQRNKGNFPGRFSGRQFSNSRSEMNVSTLELGDSALYLCASSADPGTGILYFGPGTRLTVL.

This clonotype was counted many times. This chain joins TRBV3-1 and TRBJ2-5; D not certain. Germline lookup yields CDR1 LGHDT and CDR2 YNNKEL (reference sequence). This CDR3 has 14 residues. Trimming pared 1 base from V and 3 bases from J, leaving 9 bases between. The CDR3 DNA follows: TGTGCCAGCAGCCAAGGGATTCAGAAAGAGACCCAGTACTTC. This codes for CASSQGIQKETQYF.

This clonotype has a count of ten or more. The chain combines TRBV6-5 with TRBJ2-3; D ambiguous. The CDR3 covers 16 residues. Trimming took 2 bases from V and 4 from J, leaving 16 bases between them. Germline V gene sequence: CDR1 MNHEY, CDR2 SVGAGI. CDR3 nucleotides: TGTGCCAGCAGTTACACACCCCCCGGCCGGGCAGATACGCAGTATTTT. It is translated as CASSYTPPGRADTQYF.

This clonotype was counted many times. The CDR3 here is CASSQGLADRFF. The CDR3 DNA sequence: TGCGCCAGCAGCCAAGGACTGGCAGATCGGTTCTTC. V and J are TRBV4-1 and TRBJ2-1; D is unclear. V shed 1 base and J shed 15 bases, with 13 bases lying between them. CDR1 is MGHRA, CDR2 YSYEKL, per germline. The CDR3 consists of 12 residues.

The sample holds many counts of this clonotype. The gene calls are TRBV6-6 and TRBJ1-1; D is unresolved. The ends were cut back, 4 bases at V and 1 base at J, with 7 bases in the middle. Per germline, CDR1 MNHNY and CDR2 SVGAGI (reference sequence). The CDR3 loop spans 13 amino acids. The CDR3 DNA reads as TGTGCCAGCAGTTTGGACCCGAACACTGAAGCTTTCTTT. This codes for CASSLDPNTEAFF.

This clonotype came up many times. V is TRBV20-1 and J is TRBJ2-7, with a possible D match to TRBD2 (7 bases). Germline V gene data show CDR1 as DFQATT and CDR2 as SNEGSKA (reference sequence). The CDR3 loop spans 14 amino acids. Trimming removed 6 bases from V and 4 bases from J, with 19 bases in between. CDR3 residues: CSAPPGGPGYEQYF. CDR3 DNA: TGCAGTGCCCCTCCCGGGGGGCCGGGGTACGAGCAGTACTTC.

This clonotype has a handful of counts. CDR3 sequence (DNA): TGTGCCAGCAGTGAAATTTACGGGGCCGGCTACACCTTC. Its protein is CASSEIYGAGYTF. The chain links TRBV6-1 to TRBJ1-2, with D maybe TRBD1 (5 bases). The CDR3 spans 13 residues. The ends were cut back, 2 bases at V and 8 bases at J, with 12 bases in the middle. Germline-derived CDR1 and CDR2 are MNHNS and SASEGT.

This clonotype appeared many times. The gene calls are TRBV11-2 and TRBJ1-4; D gene uncertain. Germline CDR1 is SGHAT and CDR2 is FQNNGV. This CDR3 contains 12 residues. V was pared by 5 bases and J by 10 bases, with 11 bases between. The CDR3 protein is CASSARLGKLFF. The CDR3 nucleotides are TGTGCCAGCAGCGCCCGACTGGGAAAACTGTTTTTT.

In its sample, this clonotype was seen many times. The gene calls are TRBV7-2 and TRBJ2-7, with 8 bases lining up with TRBD2. The V gene end was trimmed by 4 bases and the J gene end by 4 bases; junction bases not matched to a gene: 6. The CDR3 contains 14 residues. Germline assignment: CDR1 SGHTA and CDR2 FQGNSA. DNA of the CDR3: TGTGCCAGCAGCTCCCCCTCTAGCGGGTACGAGCAGTACTTC. It encodes CASSSPSSGYEQYF.

This clonotype was recorded at least ten times. The chain links TRBV4-3 to TRBJ2-7; TRBD1 aligns across 12 bases. Trimming at V came to 1 base and at J to 3 bases, leaving 7 bases not matched to a gene. The CDR3 covers 17 residues. The germline V gene has CDR1 LGHNA and CDR2 YSLEER. The CDR3 loop reads CASSQGHRDRGLYEQYV. The CDR3 bases are TGCGCCAGCAGCCAAGGCCACCGGGACAGGGGGCTCTACGAGCAGTACGTC.